Below are 30 T cell receptor beta chains sequenced from a single sample in a study of cytomegalovirus exposure and HLA in healthy donors. Primers included in the PCR were 60 Vbeta and 13 Jbeta primers. Here immunoSEQ multiplex PCR was the method, and the copy in TCRdb shows in-frame clones only, minus some. The specimen's table records some 180,000 clones. Material: PBMCs. The origin of the receptors is a young man in good health and CMV-seronegative.

The chain has TRBV2 and TRBJ2-1; TRBD1 might be the D (6 bases). The CDR3 covers 14 residues. Germline V gives CDR1 SNHLY, CDR2 FYNNEI. The V gene lost 4 bases and the J gene lost 7 bases, with 14 bases spanning the gap. The CDR3 here is CASSAGVNDNEQFF. The CDR3 DNA is TGTGCCAGCAGTGCAGGGGTAAACGATAATGAGCAGTTCTTC.

The chain carries TRBV18 and TRBJ1-5; D might be TRBD1 (5 bases). The CDR3 runs 16 residues. Germline lookup yields CDR1 KGHSH and CDR2 LQKENI. Trimming shortened V by 5 bases and J by 11 bases, and 25 bases separated the two germline ends. CDR3 in amino acids: CASSSRANYRAGTQHF. The DNA for the CDR3 is TGTGCCAGCTCATCCAGGGCCAACTATCGGGCCGGCACCCAGCATTTT.

The genes are TRBV7-2 and TRBJ1-4; D gene ambiguous. Germline CDR1 SGHTA, CDR2 FQGNSA. The CDR3 consists of 15 residues. V shed 1 base and J shed 0 bases, with 6 bases lying between them. The CDR3 nucleotides are TGTGCCAGCAGCTTAGGAGCCGCAACTAATGAAAAACTGTTTTTT. It encodes CASSLGAATNEKLFF.

The chain recombines TRBV6-1 with TRBJ2-7, with a weak D call TRBD2 (5 bases). The V gene lost 0 bases and the J gene lost 2 bases, with 17 bases spanning the gap. CDR3 size: 17 residues. Looked up from germline, CDR1 is MNHNS and CDR2 is SASEGT. The CDR3 sequence: CASSEAALTGIAYEQYF. The CDR3 coding sequence is TGTGCCAGCAGTGAAGCGGCTCTTACCGGGATCGCCTACGAGCAGTACTTC.

V is TRBV2 and J is TRBJ2-5; 9 bases are a match to TRBD1. The J call may not be correct, given that the DNA end is closer to TRBJ2-7. This CDR3 is 14 amino acids long. Per germline, CDR1 SNHLY and CDR2 FYNNEI. CDR3 DNA: TGTGCCAGCAGTGATTGGACAGGGGCGAACGAGCAGTACTTC. As protein: CASSDWTGANEQYF.

The gene calls are TRBV5-1 and TRBJ2-3; D is undetermined. This CDR3 is 17 amino acids long. Germline V gene lookup returns CDR1 SGHRS and CDR2 YFSETQ. V lost 0 bases, J lost 0 bases, and 14 bases lay in between. CDR3 loop: CASSLGHSVTSTDTQYF. The CDR3 DNA is TGCGCCAGCAGCTTGGGCCATAGTGTAACTAGCACAGATACGCAGTATTTT.

The chain employs TRBV18 and TRBJ2-5, with 8 bases fitting TRBD2. CDR3 length equals 15 residues. Per germline, CDR1 KGHSH and CDR2 LQKENI. The V segment lost 3 bases and the J segment 3 bases; nucleotides outside the gene matches: 6. CDR3 bases: TGTGCCAGCTCACCCCGCGGTAGCGGGGAAGAGACCCAGTACTTC. Translated: CASSPRGSGEETQYF. The variable domain in full, completed from reference TRBV18 and TRBJ2-5, reads NAGVMQNPRHLVRRRGQEARLRCSPMKGHSHVYWYRQLPEEGLKFMVYLQKENIIDESGMPKERFSAEFPKEGPSILRIQQVVRGDSAAYFCASSPRGSGEETQYFGPGTRLLVL.

Note on this clone: The same CDR3 is also encoded by other DNA sequences in this sample. The chain couples TRBV9 to TRBJ2-7; D gene unclear. Germline V gives CDR1 SGDLS, CDR2 YYNGEE. The CDR3 sequence is 13 residues long. V lost 0 bases to trimming and J lost 7 bases, with 11 bases between them. The CDR3 DNA reads as TGTGCCAGCAGCGTAGCCCCAACCGGGGAGCAGTACTTC. Translating it yields CASSVAPTGEQYF.

V gene TRBV18 combines with J gene TRBJ2-7; tentative D call: TRBD1 (6 bases). With 2 bases removed from V and 3 bases from J, the gap between germline ends came to 8 bases. The CDR3 extends over 13 amino acids. The germline gives CDR1 KGHSH, CDR2 LQKENI. The DNA of the CDR3 is TGTGCCAGCTCACCAGAGACAGGCTACGAGCAGTACTTC. This sequence encodes CASSPETGYEQYF.

The V call is TRBV4-1, the J call TRBJ1-4, with TRBD1 matching over 9 bases. V shed 4 bases and J 6 bases; nucleotides not matched to a gene: 3. Germline values: CDR1 MGHRA, CDR2 YSYEKL. The length of the CDR3 is 14 residues. The CDR3 DNA reads as TGCGCCAGCAGCCGGGACAGGGACTATGAAAAACTGTTTTTT. It yields the protein CASSRDRDYEKLFF.

The gene calls are TRBV4-1 and TRBJ1-5; D gene ambiguous. Germline CDR1 is MGHRA and CDR2 is YSYEKL. The CDR3 is 14 residues long. V was cut by 1 base and J by 6 bases, with 10 bases left in between. CDR3 nucleotides: TGCGCCAGCAGCCAAGTATCCGGGGTTCAGCCCCAGCATTTT. Encoded protein: CASSQVSGVQPQHF.

The chain couples TRBV5-1 to TRBJ2-7; TRBD2 matches at 11 bases. The germline V gene has CDR1 SGHRS and CDR2 YFSETQ. Trimming removed 0 bases from V and 6 bases from J; junction bases left unmatched: 5. CDR3 size: 15 residues. The CDR3: CASSLASSGRSEQYF. The CDR3 DNA reads TGCGCCAGCAGCTTGGCCTCTAGCGGGAGGTCCGAGCAGTACTTC.

V is TRBV2 and J is TRBJ2-6; TRBD1 matches at 7 bases. Looked up from germline, CDR1 is SNHLY and CDR2 is FYNNEI. The ends lost 7 bases at V and 3 bases at J; junction bases unmatched: 3. The CDR3 covers 14 residues. Here the CDR3 DNA reads TGTGCCAGCACAGGGGGTAGTGGGGCCAACGTCCTGACTTTC. Amino acid sequence: CASTGGSGANVLTF.

J is TRBJ1-5 and V is TRBV18, with D unclear. This CDR3 region has 15 residues. Germline CDR1 KGHSH, CDR2 LQKENI. The ends were cut back, 3 bases at V and 4 bases at J, with 13 bases in the middle. The DNA for the CDR3 is TGTGCCAGCTCACCGACCGGGAACTATAATCAGCCCCAGCATTTT. Protein: CASSPTGNYNQPQHF. Combining the CDR3 with reference TRBV18 and TRBJ1-5 gives the whole variable domain NAGVMQNPRHLVRRRGQEARLRCSPMKGHSHVYWYRQLPEEGLKFMVYLQKENIIDESGMPKERFSAEFPKEGPSILRIQQVVRGDSAAYFCASSPTGNYNQPQHFGDGTRLSIL.

The chain uses TRBV7-9 and TRBJ2-2; 7 bases match TRBD1. The CDR3 spans 16 residues. The ends lost 5 bases at V and 4 bases at J; junction bases unmatched: 10. Germline-derived CDR1 and CDR2 are SEHNR and FQNEAQ (reference sequence). The DNA for the CDR3 is TGTGCCAGCAGCCCGACAGGGAGTTTGTCCACCGGGGAGCTGTTTTTT. Protein: CASSPTGSLSTGELFF.

The rearrangement joins TRBV5-1 to TRBJ2-2, with D hard to call. CDR1 is SGHRS, CDR2 YFSETQ, per germline. The length of the CDR3 is 13 residues. V dropped 1 base and J dropped 5 bases, with 6 bases sitting between them. The CDR3 nucleotides read TGCGCCAGCAGCTTGCCTGAGACCGGGGAGCTGTTTTTT. Translated: CASSLPETGELFF.

This chain connects TRBV21-1 to TRBJ1-1; TRBD1 is taken as the D call from the table, unchecked against the DNA. TRBV21-1 is reported as a pseudogene. This CDR3 region has 18 residues. In DNA, the CDR3 is TGTGCCAGCAGCAAAGGACGGGACAGTCCGACTATTGACACTGAAGCTTTCTTT. Protein product: CASSKGRDSPTIDTEAFF.

The V and J genes are TRBV4-2 and TRBJ1-3, with a possible D match to TRBD1 (5 bases). The CDR3 has 16 amino acids. Looked up from germline, CDR1 is LGHNA and CDR2 is YNFKEQ. Deletions cut 5 bases from V and 1 base from J, with 15 bases between. The CDR3 DNA reads TGTGCCAGCAGCTTTAGTTCCTCAGGGTCTGGAAACACCATATATTTT. Protein: CASSFSSSGSGNTIYF.

The chain joins TRBV11-2 to TRBJ1-4, with TRBD1 as a possible D gene (6 bases). This CDR3 contains 16 residues. Germline V gene lookup returns CDR1 SGHAT and CDR2 FQNNGV. V lost 5 bases and J lost 4, with 17 bases in between. The CDR3 nucleotides read TGTGCCAGCAGCCCGATAGACAGGCGCATTAATGAAAAACTGTTTTTT. It yields the protein CASSPIDRRINEKLFF.

The chain recombines TRBV5-1 with TRBJ2-2; a weak D match, TRBD1 (5 bases). Trimming left V 0 bases short and J 3 bases short, with 12 bases between. The CDR3 extends over 16 amino acids. CDR1 is SGHRS and CDR2 is YFSETQ in the germline V gene. CDR3 region: CASSLEVGDYTGELFF. In nucleotides, the CDR3 is TGCGCCAGCAGCTTGGAAGTAGGGGATTACACCGGGGAGCTGTTTTTT.

The chain links TRBV7-6 to TRBJ2-7; 8 bases match TRBD2. CDR1 SGHVS and CDR2 FNYEAQ come from the germline V gene. Unmatched junction bases numbered 8, after V lost 5 bases and J lost 5 bases. The CDR3 spans 14 residues. CDR3 coding DNA: TGTGCCAGCAGCAAACTAGCGGACCTCGACGAGCAGTACTTC. Translation: CASSKLADLDEQYF.

The chain combines TRBV7-6 with TRBJ2-5; maybe TRBD2 (6 bases). The CDR3 is 16 amino acids. V lost 9 bases and J lost 2, with 22 bases in between. Germline V gene sequence: CDR1 SGHVS, CDR2 FNYEAQ. CDR3 DNA: TGTGCCAGTAACCACAGGAGGGATGGAACTCAAGAGACCCAGTACTTC. It encodes CASNHRRDGTQETQYF.

The V and J genes are TRBV6-1 and TRBJ2-3; D is uncertain. V was trimmed by 2 bases and J by 4 bases, leaving 7 bases between them. Germline loops: CDR1 MNHNS, CDR2 SASEGT. CDR3 length equals 13 residues. The CDR3 nucleotides read TGTGCCAGCAGTGAACGATCGGCAGATACGCAGTATTTT. Amino acids: CASSERSADTQYF.

Written as DNA, the CDR3 is TGTGCCAGCAGCTCCTCACCCGGGGTAGCGGGCGGCTACACCTTC. Amino acids: CASSSSPGVAGGYTF. This chain links TRBV7-2 with TRBJ1-2; D not resolved. Trimming took 4 bases from V and 8 from J, leaving 20 bases between them. The CDR3 covers 15 residues. The germline V gene has CDR1 SGHTA and CDR2 FQGNSA.

The chain couples TRBV27 to TRBJ1-2, with D tentatively TRBD1 (6 bases). The germline V gene encodes CDR1 MNHEY and CDR2 SMNVEV (reference sequence). The CDR3 is 15 residues long. Deletions cut 5 bases from V and 7 bases from J, with 20 bases between. Here the CDR3 reads CASSEDSLLRSGYTF. As DNA, the CDR3 is TGTGCCAGCAGTGAGGACAGTCTGCTGAGGTCTGGCTACACCTTC.

The chain uses TRBV7-9 and TRBJ2-7; D remains unclear. The CDR3 consists of 14 residues. Trimming stripped 1 base from V and 3 bases from J, with 10 bases between. The germline gives CDR1 SEHNR, CDR2 FQNEAQ (reference sequence). The CDR3 nucleotides are TGTGCCAGCAGCTTAGAAGTCAGTAACTACGAGCAGTACTTC. This gives the protein CASSLEVSNYEQYF.

J is TRBJ1-5 and V is TRBV4-2; D ambiguous. CDR1 is LGHNA and CDR2 is YNFKEQ in the germline V gene. Trimming stripped 1 base from V and 3 bases from J, with 10 bases between. The CDR3 contains 15 residues. In DNA form, the CDR3 reads TGTGCCAGCAGCCAAGGCAGGCCCGTCAATCAGCCCCAGCATTTT. Its translation is CASSQGRPVNQPQHF.

V usage is TRBV5-4 and J usage is TRBJ1-2, with unresolved D. CDR1 and CDR2 (germline): SGHNT, YYREEE (reference sequence). The CDR3 consists of 12 residues. Trimming shortened V by 4 bases and J by 4 bases, and 8 bases separated the two germline ends. CDR3 bases: TGTGCCAGCAGCGACTCCTTCTATGGCTACACCTTC. Translating gives CASSDSFYGYTF.

The chain combines TRBV5-3 with TRBJ2-7; 7 nucleotides align to TRBD2. TRBV5-3 is treated as an ORF (open reading frame) with a function not yet certain. The CDR3 is 16 residues long. With 2 bases clipped from V and 2 bases from J, the junction kept 10 bases outside the gene matches. The CDR3 loop reads CARSLVGPSGTYEQYF. The CDR3, as DNA: TGTGCCAGAAGCTTAGTTGGGCCTAGCGGAACCTACGAGCAGTACTTC.

V and J are TRBV13 and TRBJ1-2, with 7 positions matching TRBD1. The V gene end was trimmed by 1 base and the J gene end by 2 bases; junction bases not matched to a gene: 10. The CDR3 runs 17 residues. Germline CDR1 and CDR2: PRHDT and FYEKMQ (reference sequence). CDR3 coding DNA: TGTGCCAGCAGCTTAGCCCTAGGGGGCAAGTCCAACTATGGCTACACCTTC. It is translated as CASSLALGGKSNYGYTF.